This TCR beta chain came from a study of blood T cell repertoires in COVID-19. Turning to the study itself: T cells, B-cell-depleted T cells, or PBMCs provided the cDNA or gDNA that served as material.

CDR1 and CDR2 from the germline V gene are SNHLY and FYNNEI. V gave up 4 bases and J gave up 2 bases; unmatched junction bases: 7. There are 17 residues in the CDR3. Sequencing was performed with immunoSEQ multiplex PCR; in TCRdb, only in-frame clones are kept and a portion is missing. The sample records 200,000 to 300,000 clones, 75% to 90% being singletons. Material for sequencing was peripheral blood. The sequence came from a human donor in a cohort sampled during active COVID-19. The chain recombines TRBV2 with TRBJ2-3, with 12 nucleotides matching TRBD1. DNA of the CDR3: TGTGCCAGCAGTGTAGAGGGACAGGGGGCTATCACAGATACGCAGTATTTT. Translation gives CASSVEGQGAITDTQYF.